The present entry profiles one T cell receptor (beta chain) with its context. Its antigen remains undetermined. It has no much larger one-base neighbor in the sample; base qualities were not kept. Libraries came from the immunoSEQ multiplex PCR assay. For the multiplex PCR, a mixture combining 60 forward primers for TCR Vbeta segments and 13 reverse primers for TCR Jbeta segments was used. Amplification of the CDR3 region of rearranged TCR beta genes was performed with a multiplex PCR assay on genomic DNA. Amplified TCR beta libraries were sequenced as 87-base-pair reads on the Illumina HiSeq System. In the paper's pipeline: In a later analysis, 77 million or so unique TCR beta chains were counted across the approximately 670 repertoires, and roughly 11 million of these chains were shared by at least two donors. A nearest-neighbor algorithm error-corrected the raw reads and collapsed the reads into unique sequences, merging closely related sequences to remove PCR and sequencing errors. To assign V, D and J gene segments, CDR3 sequences were aligned to IMGT reference sequences. For a sequence to be retained, at least a six-nucleotide match to both a V gene segment and a J gene segment was required. A rearrangement was called productive if the CDR3 had no stop codons and remained in frame with V and J, and every other rearrangement was called non-productive. CDR3 was defined by IMGT convention, running from the second conserved V-encoded cysteine to the conserved J-encoded phenylalanine. The earlier analysis of fewer than 750 of the donors excluded sequences that lacked an unambiguous match to a single V gene segment. In an earlier analysis of approximately 590 of the donors, V segments were called functional above 56.7% productive rearrangements and were called segregating when the between-donor standard deviation exceeded 5%. A statistical classification framework was developed to diagnose cytomegalovirus status using the catalog of TCR beta chain sequences. In a later analysis, V and J genes were assigned by comparing TCR nucleotide sequences against IMGT/GENE-DB human TR gene sequences. In a later analysis, CDR3 sequences and most-parsimonious VDJ recombination scenarios were assigned using the TCRdist pipeline. A later analysis defined each TCR beta chain by its CDR3 amino acid sequence plus V-gene family, and excluded reads lacking a unique V-gene family. To address suspected cross-contamination and a sequencing artifact, a later analysis removed 592 highly shared, low-generation-probability nucleotide sequences. In a later analysis, a clonal expansion index was calculated for each public chain from normalized within-repertoire ranks of inferred template counts. In a later analysis, generation probabilities were computed using a VDJ recombination model fitted to out-of-frame rearrangements, and the results were checked against IGoR. A later analysis scored TCR-TCR, TCR-HLA and TCR-CMV co-occurrence with hypergeometric tests, applying a repertoire-size bias correction to TCR pairs. False discovery rates were estimated in a later analysis by permuting HLA or CMV assignments 20 times. A later analysis grouped co-occurring TCRs with DBSCAN, adding TCRdist sequence similarity when clustering within HLA-allele-positive subsets. Repertoires with fewer than 30,000 or more than 120,000 public chains, plus five repertoires with anomalous nucleotide sharing, were excluded from co-occurrence clustering. TCRdb retrieved this table from immuneACCESS and kept in-frame rearrangements only. Not all clones are present; in checked studies, unresolved V genes account for under half, and no reason is known for the remainder. Clonal size and the V and J genes are those of that table, whereas D and trimming came from the DNA. This sample comprises over 130,000 clones, around 79% of them detected only once. About 3.5% of the sample rests with the top ten.

The cohort consisted of fewer than 700 healthy bone marrow donors. At the time of sampling, every cohort member was nominally healthy, though immune exposures that went unrecorded were likely present. CMV serostatus was positive for about 300 and negative for about 55% of the roughly 670 cohort members, and was not recorded for this donor. Each donor provided a peripheral blood sample, and peripheral blood mononuclear cells were used for TCR beta sequencing. The Qiagen DNeasy Blood Extraction Kit was used to extract genomic DNA from the blood cell samples. This sample stems from a study of cytomegalovirus exposure and HLA in healthy donors (TCRdb year 2017). With respect to the entire study: An earlier analysis of fewer than 750 of the donors reported roughly 300 Gb of sequence data and 117 million unique TCR beta sequences obtained from 180 million or so T cells. In the later analysis, no new phenotypic data were used to find candidate immune exposures; instead, reliance was placed on TCR beta sequences and their occurrence across donors. A later genetic analysis used genome-wide SNP genotypes for about 65% of the 666 donors, treating that subset as a discovery cohort. A later analysis re-analyzed previously published TCR beta repertoires from roughly 630 donors and added high-resolution HLA genotyping to study TCR occurrence patterns. In an earlier analysis of a few hundred of the donors, high-throughput TCR beta sequencing was used to judge whether each TCR beta V gene segment behaved as functional or pseudogenic. Class I and class II HLA loci were covered by the typing at four-digit resolution. Typing coverage differed by locus: A, B, C, DRB1 and DQB1 were typed in about 620-630 donors, DQA1 in about 510, DPA1 in 600 to 610, and DPB1 in just under 490. Every discovery cohort repertoire had been produced on one sequencing platform. Alongside the repertoire data, information on donor age, sex, ethnicity and CMV serostatus was compiled. An early release that covered several hundred HLA-typed donors contained about 300 gigabases of sequencing data and tens of millions of unique TCR sequences. A separate validation cohort of about 110 different subjects was used in addition to the roughly 670-subject first cohort. About 5 DR-DQ haplotypes were handled as single units for association and clustering, since linkage in the cohort was strong. The genetic ancestry cluster associated with self-reported Caucasian donors included roughly 84% of the roughly 400 genotyped donors. The study was designed to test whether signatures of past pathogen exposure could be identified by cataloging public T cell receptors. Across 300 to 400 genotyped donors of the cohort, an average of about 240,000 unique TCR beta nucleotide sequences per donor were sequenced, and around 19% of those sequences were non-productive. The study profiled the T cell repertoires of under 700 subjects by immunosequencing and related them to cytomegalovirus serostatus. To predict cytomegalovirus infection status, the study brought together high-throughput TCR immunosequencing, statistical association of individual TCRs with disease status, and machine learning.

General conclusions and limits of the study: A total of 150 or so TCR beta chains were listed by the study as associated with cytomegalovirus. The authors suggested that the approach could potentially be extended to other disease states and immunological phenotypes. In a later genetic analysis, fewer N-insertions in productive TCRs were reported among donors in an Asian-associated ancestry cluster than the roughly 700-donor mean. A cluster of highly shared sequence variants was judged likely to represent a technical artifact of the sequencing pipeline. At a false discovery rate of 0.05, a later analysis linked 16,951 TCR beta sequences to specific HLA alleles. A few of the identified cytomegalovirus-associated TCR beta chains were confirmed in vitro to be specific for cytomegalovirus antigens. Most CMV-associated TCR beta chains appeared to be HLA-restricted in a later analysis, and the HLA associations seemed to be driven largely by CMV exposure. In a later analysis, the rate of TCR association differed among HLA loci, with DRB1 alleles having the most associated TCRs and HLA-C alleles having the fewest. The cohort was sequenced for TCR beta chains only, and without alpha or paired-chain data the features that could be detected were limited. The only immune exposure information available for the cohort was CMV serostatus. Broadly in line with IMGT annotations, most TCR beta V segments showed up in productive rearrangements about 90% or about 30% of the time in an earlier analysis of approximately 640 of the donors. Most TCR sequences were observed very rarely across donors, whereas some public TCRs were present in many individuals. The classifier was reported to diagnose cytomegalovirus status with high specificity and sensitivity in both the original and validation cohorts. In a later analysis, several top co-occurrence clusters were reported to appear linked to parvovirus B19, influenza, CMV and Epstein-Barr virus. The presence/absence analyses assumed that sequencing depth was roughly uniform across donors, and that assumption may not be true. In a later analysis, HLA-associated TCR beta chains were found to be more clonally expanded and to have lower generation probabilities than equally common non-associated chains. A further reported finding was that TCR beta sequences accurately predicted the HLA-A and HLA-B alleles for most subjects in the first cohort. When HLA alleles, especially DR and DQ, strongly co-occurred, attributing TCR associations to individual alleles was difficult. Correlated functional status among segregating V segments might be attributable to linkage disequilibrium, but an unknown experimental factor could not be ruled out. HLA typing was unavailable for some donors at each locus, so association tests used only the typed subset. Because counts were too low, 15 or so rarely observed V segments, including chromosome 9 orphons, were excluded from the earlier analysis of some 590 of the donors. A later genetic analysis associated a missense DCLRE1C variant with V-gene and J-gene trimming of TCR beta chains, and an independent cohort replicated the association.

The clonotype comes from a human donor in good health. What was sequenced was PBMCs.

The CDR3 protein: CASSFTPGANEKLFF. The sequenced DNA: TGTGCCAGCAGCTTTACGCCAGGGGCGAATGAAAAACTGTTTTTT. The chain employs TRBV7-6 and TRBJ1-4; the D gene is possibly TRBD1, with 6 bases matching. The V end loses 3 bases and the J end loses 5 bases, and a stretch of 13 bases separates them. Its CDR3 holds 15 amino acids, cysteine through phenylalanine. CDR3 DNA is the only sequence kept; it has 45 bases, read in frame from the first base. The germline V gene provides CDR1 SGHVS and CDR2 FNYEAQ.